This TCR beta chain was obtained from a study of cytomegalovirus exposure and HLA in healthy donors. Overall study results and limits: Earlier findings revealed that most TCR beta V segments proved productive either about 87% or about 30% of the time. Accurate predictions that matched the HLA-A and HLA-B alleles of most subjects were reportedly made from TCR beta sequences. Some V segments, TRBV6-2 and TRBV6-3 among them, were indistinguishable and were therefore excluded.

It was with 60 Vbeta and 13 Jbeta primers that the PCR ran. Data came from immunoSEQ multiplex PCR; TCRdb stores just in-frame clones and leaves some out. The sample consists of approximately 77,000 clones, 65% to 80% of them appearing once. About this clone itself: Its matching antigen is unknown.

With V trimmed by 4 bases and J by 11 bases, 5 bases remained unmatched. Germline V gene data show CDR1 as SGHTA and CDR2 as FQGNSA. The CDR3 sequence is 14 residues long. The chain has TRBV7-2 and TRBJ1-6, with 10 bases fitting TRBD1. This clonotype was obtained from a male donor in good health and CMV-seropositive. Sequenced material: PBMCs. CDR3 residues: CASSYGTGATPLHF. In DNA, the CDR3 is TGTGCCAGCAGCTACGGGACAGGGGCGACACCCCTCCACTTT.